This T cell receptor beta chain appears in the sequencing data of a study of CD8 T cells in ankylosing spondylitis. In its sample, this clonotype was seen a few times. Its antigen is not known. Study results and caveats: Several of the motif variants were reported before in synovial fluid and blood from reactive arthritis. About eight highly homologous variants made up a TCR beta motif that seemed to typify ankylosing spondylitis blood.

As the method for making TCR beta libraries, quantitative 5'-RACE with molecular barcodes was used. TCRdb independently ran MiXCR on the 5' RACE reads; one entry per CDR3 protein. The sample yields 470,000 or so distinct CDR3 sequences, roughly 26% seen once. The germline gives CDR1 MNHEY, CDR2 SVGAGI. The CDR3 has 14 amino acids. Trimming pared 4 bases from V and 1 base from J, leaving 10 bases between. The sequence was obtained from a male donor with ankylosing spondylitis. The V call is TRBV6-5, the J call TRBJ1-1; D gene uncertain. Sequencing was done on a sample of blood, either unsorted or a sorted T cell fraction (not recorded which). CDR3 in DNA: TGTGCCAGCAGTTTTCCGGTGGCGAACACTGAAGCTTTCTTT. Translating gives CASSFPVANTEAFF.